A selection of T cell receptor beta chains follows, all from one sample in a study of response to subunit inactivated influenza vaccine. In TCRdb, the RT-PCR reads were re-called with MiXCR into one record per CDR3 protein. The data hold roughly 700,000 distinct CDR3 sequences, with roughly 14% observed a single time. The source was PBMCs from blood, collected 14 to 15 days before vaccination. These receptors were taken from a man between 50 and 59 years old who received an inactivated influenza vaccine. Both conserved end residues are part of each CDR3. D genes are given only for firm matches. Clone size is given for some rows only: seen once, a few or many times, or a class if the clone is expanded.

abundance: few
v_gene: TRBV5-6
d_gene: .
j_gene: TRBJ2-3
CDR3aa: CASSLLSGTDTQYF
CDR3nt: TGTGCCAGCAGCTTGCTATCCGGCACAGATACGCAGTATTTT

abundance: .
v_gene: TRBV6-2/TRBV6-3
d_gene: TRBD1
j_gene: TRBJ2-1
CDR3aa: CASSQDRGWNEQFF
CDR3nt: TGTGCCAGCAGTCAGGACAGGGGGTGGAATGAGCAGTTCTTC

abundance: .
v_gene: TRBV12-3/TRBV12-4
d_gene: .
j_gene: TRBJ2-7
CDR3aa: CASSFGWGSDEQYF
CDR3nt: TGTGCCAGCAGTTTTGGTTGGGGATCGGACGAGCAGTACTTC

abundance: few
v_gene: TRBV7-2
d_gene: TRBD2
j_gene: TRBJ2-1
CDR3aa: CASSLEVGRAGYEQFF
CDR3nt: TGTGCCAGCAGCTTAGAAGTCGGGAGGGCCGGCTATGAGCAGTTCTTC

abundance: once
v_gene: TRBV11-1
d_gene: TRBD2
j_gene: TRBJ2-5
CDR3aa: CASRPTSGRASMYQETQCF
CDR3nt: TGTGCCAGCAGACCAACTAGCGGGAGGGCATCGATGTACCAAGAGACCCAGTGCTTC

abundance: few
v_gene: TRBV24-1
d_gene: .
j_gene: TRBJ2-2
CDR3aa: CATSAASVTGELFF
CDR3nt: TGTGCCACCAGTGCGGCTAGCGTCACCGGGGAGCTGTTTTTT

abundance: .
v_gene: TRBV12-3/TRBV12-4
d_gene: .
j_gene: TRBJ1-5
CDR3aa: CASSLRGHQPQHF
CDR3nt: TGTGCCAGCAGTTTGCGGGGGCATCAGCCCCAGCATTTT

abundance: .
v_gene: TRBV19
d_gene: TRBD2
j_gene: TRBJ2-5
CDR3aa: CASSGRTRGQETQYF
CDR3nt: TGTGCCAGTAGCGGAAGGACTAGGGGCCAAGAGACCCAGTACTTC

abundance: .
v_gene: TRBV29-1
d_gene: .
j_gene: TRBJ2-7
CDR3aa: CSVEGQISLPSRDEQYF
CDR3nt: TGCAGCGTTGAAGGACAGATATCATTGCCCTCTAGGGACGAGCAGTACTTC

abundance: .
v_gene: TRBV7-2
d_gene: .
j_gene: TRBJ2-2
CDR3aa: CASSFGELITGELFF
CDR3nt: TGTGCCAGCAGCTTTGGGGAACTGATCACCGGGGAGCTGTTTTTT

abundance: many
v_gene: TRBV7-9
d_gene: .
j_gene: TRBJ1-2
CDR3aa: CASSFTGSGYTF
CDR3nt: TGTGCCAGCAGCTTTACAGGATCTGGCTACACCTTC

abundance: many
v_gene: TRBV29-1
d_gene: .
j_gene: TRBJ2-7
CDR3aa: CSVETRGSSYEQYF
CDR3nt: TGCAGCGTTGAAACGAGGGGGAGCTCCTACGAGCAGTACTTC

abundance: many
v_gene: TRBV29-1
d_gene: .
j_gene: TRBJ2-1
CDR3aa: CSVPLMVNEQFF
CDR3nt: TGCAGCGTCCCCTTGATGGTCAATGAGCAGTTCTTC

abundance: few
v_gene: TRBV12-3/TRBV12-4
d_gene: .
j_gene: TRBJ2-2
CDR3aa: CASSFFGTGELFF
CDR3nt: TGTGCCAGCAGTTTTTTCGGCACCGGGGAGCTGTTTTTT

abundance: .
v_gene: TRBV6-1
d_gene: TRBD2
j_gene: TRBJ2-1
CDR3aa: CASSATSGGSNEQFF
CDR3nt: TGTGCCAGCAGTGCCACTAGCGGGGGGAGTAATGAGCAGTTCTTC

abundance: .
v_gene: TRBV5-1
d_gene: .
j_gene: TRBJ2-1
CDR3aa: CASSLRQPPSSYNEQFF
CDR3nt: TGCGCCAGCAGCTTGAGGCAGCCCCCAAGCTCCTACAATGAGCAGTTCTTC

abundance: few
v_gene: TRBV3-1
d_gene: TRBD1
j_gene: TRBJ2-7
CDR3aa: CASSHLGQYEQYF
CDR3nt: TGTGCCAGCAGCCACCTGGGACAGTACGAGCAGTACTTC

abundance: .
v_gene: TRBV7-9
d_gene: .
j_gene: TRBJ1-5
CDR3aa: CASSLGPGEGNQPQHF
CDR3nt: TGTGCCAGCAGCTTAGGTCCCGGAGAAGGCAATCAGCCCCAGCATTTT

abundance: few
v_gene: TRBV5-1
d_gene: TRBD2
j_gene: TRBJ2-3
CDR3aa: CASRPTSGSRTDTQYF
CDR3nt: TGCGCCAGCAGGCCTACTAGCGGGAGTCGCACAGATACGCAGTATTTT

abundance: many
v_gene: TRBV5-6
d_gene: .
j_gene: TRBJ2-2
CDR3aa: CASSLLVNTGELFF
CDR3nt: TGTGCCAGCAGCTTGCTAGTTAACACCGGGGAGCTGTTTTTT

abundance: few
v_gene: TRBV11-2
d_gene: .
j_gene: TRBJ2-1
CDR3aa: CASSLGPHSSYNEQFF
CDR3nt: TGTGCCAGCAGCTTAGGGCCCCATAGCTCCTACAATGAGCAGTTCTTC

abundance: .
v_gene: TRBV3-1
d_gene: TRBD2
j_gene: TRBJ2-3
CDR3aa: CASSQAGGPDTQYF
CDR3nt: TGTGCCAGCAGCCAAGCGGGAGGGCCAGATACGCAGTATTTT

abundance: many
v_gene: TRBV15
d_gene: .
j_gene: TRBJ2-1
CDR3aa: CATSRDPASHEQFF
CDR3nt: TGTGCCACCAGCAGAGATCCTGCTAGCCATGAGCAGTTCTTC

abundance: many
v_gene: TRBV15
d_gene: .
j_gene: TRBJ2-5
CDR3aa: CATSRDIEGWETQYF
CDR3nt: TGTGCCACCAGCAGAGATATCGAGGGCTGGGAGACCCAGTACTTC

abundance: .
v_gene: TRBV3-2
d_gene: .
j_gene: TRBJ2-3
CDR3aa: CASSQDRNSGTDTQYF
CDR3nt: TGTGCCAGTAGCCAAGATAGAAATTCGGGCACAGATACGCAGTATTTT

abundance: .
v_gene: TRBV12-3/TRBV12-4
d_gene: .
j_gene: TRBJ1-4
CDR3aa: CASSPKGTDNEKLFF
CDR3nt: TGTGCCAGCAGTCCAAAGGGAACGGATAATGAAAAACTGTTTTTT

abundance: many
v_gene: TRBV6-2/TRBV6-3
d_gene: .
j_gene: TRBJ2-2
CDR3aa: CASSHQRVAAIPGELFF
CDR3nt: TGTGCCAGCAGTCATCAGCGGGTAGCGGCGATACCCGGGGAGCTGTTTTTT

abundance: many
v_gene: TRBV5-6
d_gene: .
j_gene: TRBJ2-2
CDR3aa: CASRRTATGELFF
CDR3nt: TGTGCCAGCAGACGAACAGCGACCGGGGAGCTGTTTTTT

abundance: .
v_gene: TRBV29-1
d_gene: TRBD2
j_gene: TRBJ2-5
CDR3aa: CSVEPRLATKETQYF
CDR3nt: TGCAGCGTTGAACCCAGACTAGCGACTAAAGAGACCCAGTACTTC

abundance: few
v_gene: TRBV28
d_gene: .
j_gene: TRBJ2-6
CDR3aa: CASSDTYRVGGANVLTF
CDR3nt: TGTGCCAGCAGTGATACTTACAGGGTCGGTGGGGCCAACGTCCTGACTTTC

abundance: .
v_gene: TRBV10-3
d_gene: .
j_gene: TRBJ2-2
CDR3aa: CAIKGNRNTGELFF
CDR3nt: TGTGCCATCAAAGGCAACAGGAACACCGGGGAGCTGTTTTTT

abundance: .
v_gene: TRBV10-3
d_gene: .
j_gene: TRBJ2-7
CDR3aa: CAISPSIDSSYEQYF
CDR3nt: TGTGCCATCAGTCCCTCCATAGACAGCTCCTACGAGCAGTACTTC

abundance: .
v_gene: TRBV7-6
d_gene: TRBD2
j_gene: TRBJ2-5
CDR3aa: CASSPSGGDKETQYF
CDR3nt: TGTGCCAGCAGCCCTAGCGGGGGGGACAAAGAGACCCAGTACTTC

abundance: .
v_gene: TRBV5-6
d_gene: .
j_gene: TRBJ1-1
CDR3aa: CASSLLLLNTEAFF
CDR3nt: TGTGCCAGCAGCCTCCTCCTCCTGAACACTGAAGCTTTCTTT

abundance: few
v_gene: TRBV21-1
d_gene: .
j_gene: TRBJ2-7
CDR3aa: CASSARPSYEQYF
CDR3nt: TGTGCCAGCAGCGCCAGGCCAAGCTACGAGCAGTACTTC

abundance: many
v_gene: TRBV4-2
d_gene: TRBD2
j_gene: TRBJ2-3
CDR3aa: CASSQDLAGETQYF
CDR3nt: TGTGCCAGCAGCCAAGATCTAGCGGGGGAGACGCAGTATTTT

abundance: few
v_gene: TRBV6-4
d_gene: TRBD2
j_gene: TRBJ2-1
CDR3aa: CASSEGRGDYNEQFF
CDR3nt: TGTGCCAGCAGTGAAGGGAGGGGCGACTACAATGAGCAGTTCTTC

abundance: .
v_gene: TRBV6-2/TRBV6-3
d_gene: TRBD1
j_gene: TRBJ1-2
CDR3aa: CATLGTVTFYGYTF
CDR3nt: TGTGCCACCCTCGGGACAGTGACTTTCTATGGCTACACCTTC

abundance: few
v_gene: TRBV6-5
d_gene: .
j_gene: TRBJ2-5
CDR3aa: CASSYSPGQGTQYF
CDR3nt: TGTGCCAGCAGTTACTCGCCGGGACAAGGGACCCAGTACTTC

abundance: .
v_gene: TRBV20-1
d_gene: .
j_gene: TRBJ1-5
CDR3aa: CSARDLRGFNQPQHF
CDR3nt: TGCAGTGCTAGAGATCTGAGGGGGTTCAATCAGCCCCAGCATTTT

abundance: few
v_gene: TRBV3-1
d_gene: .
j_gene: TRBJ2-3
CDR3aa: CASSQTPGVATDTQYF
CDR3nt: TGTGCCAGCAGCCAAACCCCAGGGGTGGCAACAGATACGCAGTATTTT